This TCR beta chain was obtained from a study of blood T cell repertoires in COVID-19 (TCRdb year 2020). Background on the whole study: Samples covering the acute and convalescent phases of COVID-19 were provided by collaborators in the United States, Italy and Spain. The samples were drawn from two sources: the first 160 participants of the ongoing ImmuneRACE study, and over 950 subjects contributed by 6 global collaborators. The repertoires were released in a freely available public database meant as a resource for research on the immune response to SARS-CoV-2. The sample metadata nearly always contained a de-identified subject ID, COVID-19 status, age in years and sex. The prospective study material was composed of cDNA or gDNA derived from T cells, B-cell-depleted T cells, or PBMCs. Deeply sampled blood TCRbeta repertoires from subjects exposed to, actively infected with, or recovered from COVID-19 were included in the dataset. Where HLA class I and class II types were available, the types were taken from metadata supplied by the sample provider, not from assay-based typing.

The germline V gene (reference sequence) specifies GTSNPN as CDR1 and SVGIG as CDR2. At the junction V is shortened by 5 bases and J by 7 bases; bases outside the gene matches: 0. The CDR3, from cysteine to phenylalanine, totals 10 residues. CDR3 DNA is the only sequence kept; it has 30 bases, read in frame from the first base. TCRbeta CDR3 regions were amplified from genomic DNA by means of the immunoSEQ Assay, a bias-controlled multiplex PCR. As for the original processing: Nucleated cell counts per sample were estimated from amplification of reference gene primers within the assay. Sequence reads were collapsed and filtered to measure the absolute abundance of every unique TCRbeta CDR3 rearrangement. Productive Simpson clonality was computed per sample as the square root of Simpson's diversity index over productive rearrangements. Imported from immuneACCESS, the table was reduced by TCRdb to in-frame sequences with V and J called. These copies leave out some clones; in studies compared against another copy, an unresolved V gene accounts for under half, and the cause of the remainder is not known. V and J calls plus clone size are reproduced from that table; the DNA served to infer D and trimming. Present in this sample are about 360,000 clones, 75% to 90% of which were seen just once. 7.1% of the sample rests with the top ten.

In Seattle, one collaborating source enrolled patients while the infection was active and tracked those patients longitudinally over the course of disease. Each collaborating institution followed its own protocols to collect whole blood in K2EDTA tubes. For TCRbeta analysis, collaborators shipped samples in one of three forms: frozen whole blood, isolated PBMCs, or DNA extracted from either of those sample types. What the study reported, not specific to this receptor: The quantity of clinical and demographic metadata differed by source and by participant and was supplied without curation.

About this clone itself: Its antigen is currently not known. No much larger clone is present one base from it, and per-base qualities are unavailable.

The sequence links TRBV30 to TRBJ1-1; 8 junctional bases match TRBD1. Material: peripheral blood. This TCR was recovered from a woman aged 55-70 years with COVID-19, enrolled during active disease. The DNA sequence is given as TGTGCCTGGGGACAGGGTGAAGCTTTCTTT. Its protein product is CAWGQGEAFF.